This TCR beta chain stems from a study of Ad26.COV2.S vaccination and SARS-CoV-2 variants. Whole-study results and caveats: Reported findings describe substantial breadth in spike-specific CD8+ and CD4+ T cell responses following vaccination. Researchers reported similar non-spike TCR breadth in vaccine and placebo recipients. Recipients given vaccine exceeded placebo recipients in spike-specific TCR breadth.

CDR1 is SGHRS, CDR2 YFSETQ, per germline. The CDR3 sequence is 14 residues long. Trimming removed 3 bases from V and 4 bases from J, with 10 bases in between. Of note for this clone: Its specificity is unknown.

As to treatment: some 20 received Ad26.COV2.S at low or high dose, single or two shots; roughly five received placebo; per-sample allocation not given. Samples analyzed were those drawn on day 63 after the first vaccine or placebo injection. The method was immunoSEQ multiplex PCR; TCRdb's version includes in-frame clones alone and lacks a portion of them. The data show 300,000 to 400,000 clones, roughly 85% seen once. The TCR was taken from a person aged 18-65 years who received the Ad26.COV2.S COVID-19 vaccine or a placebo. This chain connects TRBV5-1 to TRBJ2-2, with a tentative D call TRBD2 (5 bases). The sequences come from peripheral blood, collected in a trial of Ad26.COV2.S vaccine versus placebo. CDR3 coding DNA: TGCGCCAGCAGCTATGGACTCCTCACCGGGGAGCTGTTTTTT. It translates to CASSYGLLTGELFF.